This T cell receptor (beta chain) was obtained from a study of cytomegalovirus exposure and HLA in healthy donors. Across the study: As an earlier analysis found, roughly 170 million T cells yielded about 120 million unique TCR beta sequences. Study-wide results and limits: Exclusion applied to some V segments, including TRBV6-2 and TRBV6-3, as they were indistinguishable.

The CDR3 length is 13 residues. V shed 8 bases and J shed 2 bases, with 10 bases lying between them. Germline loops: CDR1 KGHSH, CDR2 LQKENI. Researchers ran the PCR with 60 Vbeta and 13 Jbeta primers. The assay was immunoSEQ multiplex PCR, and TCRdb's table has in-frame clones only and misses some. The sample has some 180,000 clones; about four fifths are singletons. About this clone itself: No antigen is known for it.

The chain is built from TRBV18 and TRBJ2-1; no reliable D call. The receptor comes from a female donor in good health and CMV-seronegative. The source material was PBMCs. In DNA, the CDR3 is TGTGCCAGCACGGTCCTGGCCTACAATGAGCAGTTCTTC. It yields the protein CASTVLAYNEQFF.